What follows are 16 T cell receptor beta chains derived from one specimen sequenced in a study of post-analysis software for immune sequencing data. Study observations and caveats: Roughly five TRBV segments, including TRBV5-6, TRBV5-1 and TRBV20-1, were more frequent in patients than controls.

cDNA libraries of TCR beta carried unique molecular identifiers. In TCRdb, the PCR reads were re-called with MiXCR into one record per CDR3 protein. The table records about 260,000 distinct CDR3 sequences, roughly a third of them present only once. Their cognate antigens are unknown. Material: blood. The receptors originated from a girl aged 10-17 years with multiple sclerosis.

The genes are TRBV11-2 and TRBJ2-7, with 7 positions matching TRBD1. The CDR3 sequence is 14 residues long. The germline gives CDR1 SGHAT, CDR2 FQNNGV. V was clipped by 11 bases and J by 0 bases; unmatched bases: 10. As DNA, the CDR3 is TGTGCCGGCACCTGGGCAGGGGGCTCCTACGAGCAGTACTTC. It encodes CAGTWAGGSYEQYF.

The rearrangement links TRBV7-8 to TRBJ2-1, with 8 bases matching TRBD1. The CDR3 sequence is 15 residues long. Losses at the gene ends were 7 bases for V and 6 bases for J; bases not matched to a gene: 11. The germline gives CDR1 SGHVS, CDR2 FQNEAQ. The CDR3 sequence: CASTLDRGVGNEQFF. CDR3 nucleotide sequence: TGTGCCAGCACCCTTGACAGGGGTGTGGGCAATGAGCAGTTCTTC.

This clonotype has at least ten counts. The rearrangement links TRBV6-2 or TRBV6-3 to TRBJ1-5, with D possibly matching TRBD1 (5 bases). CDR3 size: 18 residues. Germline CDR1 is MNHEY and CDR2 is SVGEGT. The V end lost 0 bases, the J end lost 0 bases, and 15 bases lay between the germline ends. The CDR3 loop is CASSYSPGWIDSNQPQHF. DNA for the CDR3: TGTGCCAGCAGTTACTCGCCAGGGTGGATCGATAGCAATCAGCCCCAGCATTTT.

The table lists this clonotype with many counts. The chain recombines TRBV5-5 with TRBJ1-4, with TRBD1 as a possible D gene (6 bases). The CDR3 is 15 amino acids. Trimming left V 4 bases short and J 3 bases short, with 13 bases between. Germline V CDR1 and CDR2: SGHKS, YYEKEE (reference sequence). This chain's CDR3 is CASSPMGAANEKLFF. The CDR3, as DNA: TGTGCCAGCAGCCCGATGGGGGCGGCTAATGAAAAACTGTTTTTT.

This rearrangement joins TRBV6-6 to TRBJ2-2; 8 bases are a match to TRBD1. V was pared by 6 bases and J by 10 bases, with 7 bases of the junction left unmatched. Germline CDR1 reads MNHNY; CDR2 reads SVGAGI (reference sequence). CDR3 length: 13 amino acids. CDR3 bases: TGTGCCAGCAGCCCGACAGGGGCTAAGGAGCTGTTTTTT. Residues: CASSPTGAKELFF.

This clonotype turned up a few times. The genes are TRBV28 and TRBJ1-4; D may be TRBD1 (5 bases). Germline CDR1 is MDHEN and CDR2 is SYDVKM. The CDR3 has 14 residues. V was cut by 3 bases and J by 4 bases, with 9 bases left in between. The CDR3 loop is CASSLGGNNEKLFF. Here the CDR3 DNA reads TGTGCCAGCAGTTTGGGGGGAAATAATGAAAAACTGTTTTTT.

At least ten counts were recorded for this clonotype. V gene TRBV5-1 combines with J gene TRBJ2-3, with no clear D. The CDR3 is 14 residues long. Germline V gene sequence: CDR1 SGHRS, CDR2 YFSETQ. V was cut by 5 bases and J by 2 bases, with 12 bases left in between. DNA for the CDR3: TGCGCCAGCAGGTCCGACGTAGCCACAGATACGCAGTATTTT. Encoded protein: CASRSDVATDTQYF. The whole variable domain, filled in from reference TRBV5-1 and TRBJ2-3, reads KAGVTQTPRYLIKTRGQQVTLSCSPISGHRSVSWYQQTPGQGLQFLFEYFSETQRNKGNFPGRFSGRQFSNSRSEMNVSTLELGDSALYLCASRSDVATDTQYFGPGTRLTVL.

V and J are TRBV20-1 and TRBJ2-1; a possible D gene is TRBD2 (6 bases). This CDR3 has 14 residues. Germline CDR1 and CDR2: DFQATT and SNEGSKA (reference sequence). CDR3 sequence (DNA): TGCAGCCACAAGAAAAGGACTAACTACAATGAGCAGTTCTTC. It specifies CSHKKRTNYNEQFF.

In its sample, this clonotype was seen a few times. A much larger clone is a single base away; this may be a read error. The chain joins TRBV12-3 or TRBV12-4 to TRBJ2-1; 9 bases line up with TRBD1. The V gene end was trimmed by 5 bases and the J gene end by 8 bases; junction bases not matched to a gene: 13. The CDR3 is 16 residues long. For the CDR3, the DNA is TGTGCCAGCAGTCCCCCCCCGGACAGGGGTTGTGATGAGCAGTTCTTC. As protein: CASSPPPDRGCDEQFF.

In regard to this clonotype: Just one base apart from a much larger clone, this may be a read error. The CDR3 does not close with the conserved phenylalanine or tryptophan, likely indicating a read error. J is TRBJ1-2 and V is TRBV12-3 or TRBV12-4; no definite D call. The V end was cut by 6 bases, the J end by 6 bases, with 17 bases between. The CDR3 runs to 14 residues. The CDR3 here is CASSVSERNDGYTC. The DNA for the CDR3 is TGTGCCAGCAGCGTCAGCGAACGCAACGATGGCTACACCTGC.

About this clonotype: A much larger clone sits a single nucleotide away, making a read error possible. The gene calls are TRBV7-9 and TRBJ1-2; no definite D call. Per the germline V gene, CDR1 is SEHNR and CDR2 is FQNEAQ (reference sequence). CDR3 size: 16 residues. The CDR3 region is CASSTWRGSSNCGYTF. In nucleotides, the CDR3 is TGTGCCAGCAGCACCTGGCGAGGCAGTTCCAACTGTGGCTACACCTTC.

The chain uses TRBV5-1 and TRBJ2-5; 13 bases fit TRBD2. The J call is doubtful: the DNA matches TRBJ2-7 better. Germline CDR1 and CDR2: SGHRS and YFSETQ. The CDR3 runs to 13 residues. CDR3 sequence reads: CASRRTSGSEQYF. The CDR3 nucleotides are TGCGCCAGCAGACGGACTAGCGGGAGCGAGCAGTACTTC.

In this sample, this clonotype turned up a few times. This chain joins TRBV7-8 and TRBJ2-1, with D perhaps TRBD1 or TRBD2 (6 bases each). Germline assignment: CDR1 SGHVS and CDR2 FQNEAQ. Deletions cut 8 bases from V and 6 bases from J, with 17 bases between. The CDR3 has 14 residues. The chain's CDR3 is CASGGRGPRNEQFF. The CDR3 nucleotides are TGTGCCAGCGGTGGTCGGGGGCCCCGCAATGAGCAGTTCTTC.

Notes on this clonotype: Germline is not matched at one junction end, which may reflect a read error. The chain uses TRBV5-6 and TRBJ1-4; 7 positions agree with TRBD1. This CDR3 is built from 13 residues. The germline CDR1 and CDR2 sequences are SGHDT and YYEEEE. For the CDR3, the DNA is TGTGCCAGCAGCTGGGGACAGAATGGAAAACTGTTTTTT. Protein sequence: CASSWGQNGKLFF.

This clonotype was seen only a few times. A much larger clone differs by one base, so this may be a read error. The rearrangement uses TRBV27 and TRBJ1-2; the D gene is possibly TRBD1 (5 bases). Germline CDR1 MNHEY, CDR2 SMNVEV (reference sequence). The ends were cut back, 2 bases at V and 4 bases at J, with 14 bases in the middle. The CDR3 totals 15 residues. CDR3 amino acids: CASSLGGGACYGYTF. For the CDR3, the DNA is TGTGCCAGCAGTTTAGGCGGCGGGGCCTGCTATGGCTACACCTTC.

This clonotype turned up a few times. CDR3 sequence reads: CASNGLPNEQFF. The CDR3 DNA reads TGTGCCAGCAACGGATTACCCAATGAGCAGTTCTTC. The rearrangement joins TRBV7-9 to TRBJ2-1, with D uncertain. Germline CDR1 reads SEHNR; CDR2 reads FQNEAQ (reference sequence). Trimming removed 7 bases at V and 6 bases at J, with 10 bases between. CDR3 length equals 12 residues.